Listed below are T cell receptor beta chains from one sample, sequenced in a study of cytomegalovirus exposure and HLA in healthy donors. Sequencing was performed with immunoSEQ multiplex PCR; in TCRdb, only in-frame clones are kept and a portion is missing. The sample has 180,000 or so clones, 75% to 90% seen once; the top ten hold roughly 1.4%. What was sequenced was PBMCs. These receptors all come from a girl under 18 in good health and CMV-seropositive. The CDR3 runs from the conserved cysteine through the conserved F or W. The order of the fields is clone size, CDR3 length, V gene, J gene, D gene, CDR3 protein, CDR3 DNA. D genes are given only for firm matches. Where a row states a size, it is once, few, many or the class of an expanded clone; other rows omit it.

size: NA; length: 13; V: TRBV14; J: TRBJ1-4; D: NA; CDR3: CASSQDGGGRLFF; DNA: TGTGCCAGCAGCCAGGATGGTGGCGGGAGACTGTTTTTT
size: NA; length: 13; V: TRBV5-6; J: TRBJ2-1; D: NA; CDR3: CASTPGTLRPQFF; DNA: TGTGCCAGCACCCCTGGGACTTTACGCCCCCAGTTCTTC
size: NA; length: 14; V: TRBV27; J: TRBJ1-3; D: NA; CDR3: CASSSPGSGNTIYF; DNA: TGTGCCAGCAGTTCACCAGGTTCTGGAAACACCATATATTTT
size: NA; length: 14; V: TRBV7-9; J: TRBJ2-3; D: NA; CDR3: CASSFSQGKDTQYF; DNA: TGTGCCAGCAGCTTTAGCCAGGGGAAAGATACGCAGTATTTT
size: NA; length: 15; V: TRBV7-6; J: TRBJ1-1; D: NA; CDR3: CASSFGGLSNTEAFF; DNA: TGTGCCAGCAGCTTTGGAGGGCTGTCGAACACTGAAGCTTTCTTT
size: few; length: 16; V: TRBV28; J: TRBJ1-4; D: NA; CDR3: CASSLAGSSTNEKLFF; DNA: TGTGCCAGCAGTTTAGCGGGGTCCTCAACTAATGAAAAACTGTTTTTT
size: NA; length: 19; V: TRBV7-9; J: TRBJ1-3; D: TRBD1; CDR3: CASSLTGFGEQGKGNTIYF; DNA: TGTGCCAGCAGCTTAACGGGGTTTGGGGAACAGGGGAAAGGAAACACCATATATTTT
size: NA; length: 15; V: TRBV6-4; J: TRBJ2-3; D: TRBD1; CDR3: CASSEGTAPTDTQYF; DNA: TGTGCCAGCAGTGAGGGGACAGCTCCAACAGATACGCAGTATTTT
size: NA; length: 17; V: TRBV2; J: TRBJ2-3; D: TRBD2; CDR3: CASSDPAPAGDRDTQYF; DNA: TGTGCCAGCAGTGACCCGGCTCCAGCGGGAGATAGAGATACGCAGTATTTT
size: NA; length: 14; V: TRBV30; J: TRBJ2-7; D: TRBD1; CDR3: CAWTAGTGSYEQYF; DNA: TGTGCCTGGACCGCCGGGACAGGTTCCTACGAGCAGTACTTC
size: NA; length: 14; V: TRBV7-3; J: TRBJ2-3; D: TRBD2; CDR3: CASSSLFSGDTQYF; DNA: TGTGCCAGCAGCTCTCTATTTAGCGGGGATACGCAGTATTTT
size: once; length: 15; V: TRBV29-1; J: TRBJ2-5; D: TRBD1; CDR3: CSVSTGTGYQETQYF; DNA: TGCAGCGTTTCCACTGGGACAGGGTACCAAGAGACCCAGTACTTC
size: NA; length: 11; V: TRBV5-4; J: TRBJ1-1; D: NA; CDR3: CASTLNTEAFF; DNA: TGTGCCAGCACCCTAAACACTGAAGCTTTCTTT
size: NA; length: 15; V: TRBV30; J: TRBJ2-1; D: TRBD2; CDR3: CASSERLAGYNEQFF; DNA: TGTGCCTCTTCGGAAAGACTAGCGGGTTACAATGAGCAGTTCTTC
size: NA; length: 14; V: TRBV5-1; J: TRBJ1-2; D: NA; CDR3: CASSPGKGRYGYTF; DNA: TGCGCCAGCAGCCCGGGGAAGGGTCGTTATGGCTACACCTTC
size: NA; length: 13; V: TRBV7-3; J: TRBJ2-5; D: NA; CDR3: CASSPGLWETQYF; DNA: TGTGCCAGCAGCCCCGGACTGTGGGAGACCCAGTACTTC
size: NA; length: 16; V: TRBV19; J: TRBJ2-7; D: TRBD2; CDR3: CASSIPGGRATYEQYF; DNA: TGTGCCAGTAGTATTCCAGGCGGGAGGGCGACCTACGAGCAGTACTTC
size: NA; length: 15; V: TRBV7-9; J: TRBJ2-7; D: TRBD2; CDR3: CASRVTSGSSHEQYF; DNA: TGTGCCAGCAGGGTAACTAGCGGGAGTAGCCACGAGCAGTACTTC
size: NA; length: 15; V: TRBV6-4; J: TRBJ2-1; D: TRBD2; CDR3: CASSDSTSGSNEQFF; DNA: TGTGCCAGCAGTGACTCGACTAGCGGGAGCAATGAGCAGTTCTTC
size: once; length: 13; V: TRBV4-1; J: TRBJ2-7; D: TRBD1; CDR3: CASSQGGGPEQYF; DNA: TGCGCCAGCAGCCAAGGAGGGGGCCCCGAGCAGTACTTC
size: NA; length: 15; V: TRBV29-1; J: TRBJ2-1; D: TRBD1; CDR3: CSVEVTSGTDNEQFF; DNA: TGCAGCGTTGAGGTCACTAGTGGGACAGACAATGAGCAGTTCTTC
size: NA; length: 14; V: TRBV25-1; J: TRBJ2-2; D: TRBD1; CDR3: CASIGTGGRGELFF; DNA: TGTGCCAGCATCGGGACAGGGGGCCGCGGGGAGCTGTTTTTT
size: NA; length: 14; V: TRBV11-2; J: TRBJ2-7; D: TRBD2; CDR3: CASSLVTSGYEQYF; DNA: TGTGCCAGCAGCTTAGTCACTAGCGGATACGAGCAGTACTTC
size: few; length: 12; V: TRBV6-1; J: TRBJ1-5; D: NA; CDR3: CASSDGNQPQHF; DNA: TGTGCCAGCAGTGACGGGAATCAGCCCCAGCATTTT
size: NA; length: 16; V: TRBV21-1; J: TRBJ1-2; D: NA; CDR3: CASSNLLTGANYGYTF; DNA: TGTGCCAGCAGCAATCTCCTGACAGGCGCTAACTATGGCTACACCTTC
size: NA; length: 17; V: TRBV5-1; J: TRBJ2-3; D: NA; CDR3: CASRMGGGIWSTDTQYF; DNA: TGCGCCAGCAGAATGGGGGGAGGCATTTGGAGCACAGATACGCAGTATTTT
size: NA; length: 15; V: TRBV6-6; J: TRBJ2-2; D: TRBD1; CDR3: CAASKGQGASGELFF; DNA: TGTGCCGCCTCTAAGGGACAGGGGGCCTCCGGGGAGCTGTTTTTT
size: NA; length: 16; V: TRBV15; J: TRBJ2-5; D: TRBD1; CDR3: CATSRPGTGTKETQYF; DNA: TGTGCCACCAGCAGGCCAGGGACAGGGACCAAAGAGACCCAGTACTTC
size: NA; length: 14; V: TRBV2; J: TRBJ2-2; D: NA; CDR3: CASSGTTPIGELFF; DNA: TGTGCCAGCAGCGGCACTACCCCGATCGGGGAGCTGTTTTTT
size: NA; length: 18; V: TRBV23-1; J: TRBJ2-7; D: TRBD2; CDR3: CASSQSTAGDYLSYEQYF; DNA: TGCGCCAGCAGTCAATCTACAGCCGGGGACTACCTCTCCTACGAGCAGTACTTC
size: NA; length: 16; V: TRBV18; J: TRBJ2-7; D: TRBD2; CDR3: CASSRAGTSGSYEQYF; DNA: TGTGCCAGCTCACGCGCCGGGACTAGCGGTTCCTACGAGCAGTACTTC
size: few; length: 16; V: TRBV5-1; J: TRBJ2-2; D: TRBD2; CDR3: CASSPVAGLNTGELFF; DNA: TGCGCCAGCAGCCCCGTCGCGGGACTAAACACCGGGGAGCTGTTTTTT
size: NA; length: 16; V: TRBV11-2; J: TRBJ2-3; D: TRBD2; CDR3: CASSLVLGGRWDTQYF; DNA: TGTGCCAGCAGCTTAGTACTAGGCGGGAGGTGGGATACGCAGTATTTT
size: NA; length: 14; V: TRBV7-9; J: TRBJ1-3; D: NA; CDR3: CASSLGVSGNTIYF; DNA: TGTGCCAGCAGCTTAGGAGTTTCTGGAAACACCATATATTTT
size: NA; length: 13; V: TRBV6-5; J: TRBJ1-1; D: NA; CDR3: CASSRGGRPEAFF; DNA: TGTGCCAGCAGTAGAGGGGGTCGGCCTGAAGCTTTCTTT
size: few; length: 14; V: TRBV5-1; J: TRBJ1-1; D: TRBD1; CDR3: CASSWGQGTTEAFF; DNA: TGCGCCAGCAGCTGGGGACAGGGCACCACTGAAGCTTTCTTT
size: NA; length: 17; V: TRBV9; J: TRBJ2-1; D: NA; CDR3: CASSVLIAGSSYNEQFF; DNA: TGTGCCAGCAGCGTATTAATTGCCGGGTCGTCGTACAATGAGCAGTTCTTC
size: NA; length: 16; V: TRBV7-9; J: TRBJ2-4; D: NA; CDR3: CASSLAGALAKNIQYF; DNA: TGTGCCAGCAGCTTAGCAGGGGCTCTAGCCAAAAACATTCAGTACTTC
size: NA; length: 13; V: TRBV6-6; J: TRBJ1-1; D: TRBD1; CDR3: CASSPGTAPEAFF; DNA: TGTGCCAGCAGCCCTGGGACAGCACCTGAAGCTTTCTTT
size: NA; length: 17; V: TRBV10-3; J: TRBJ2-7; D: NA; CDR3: CAISEVRGVAASYEQYF; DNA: TGTGCCATCAGTGAGGTCCGAGGGGTAGCGGCCTCCTACGAGCAGTACTTC
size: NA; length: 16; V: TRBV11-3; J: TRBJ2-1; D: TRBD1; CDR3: CASSAGTGVTYNEQFF; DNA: TGTGCCAGCAGTGCCGGGACAGGGGTGACCTACAATGAGCAGTTCTTC